These 19 T cell receptor beta chains share one sample of origin, sequenced in a study of cytomegalovirus exposure and HLA in healthy donors. The primer mix had 60 Vbeta and 13 Jbeta primers. Sequencing used immunoSEQ multiplex PCR; TCRdb keeps in-frame clones, though not all of them. The profile shows about 180,000 clones, approximately 82% of them singletons. The specimen was PBMCs. These receptors were collected from a woman aged 30 to 39 in good health and CMV-seronegative.

This chain links TRBV28 with TRBJ1-1; 7 bases match TRBD1. CDR3 length equals 16 residues. CDR1 is MDHEN and CDR2 is SYDVKM in the germline V gene. V was clipped by 7 bases and J by 0 bases; unmatched bases: 11. The CDR3 bases are TGTGCCAGCATTAGCGCGGGACAGCTCATGAACACTGAAGCTTTCTTT. This codes for CASISAGQLMNTEAFF.

The chain employs TRBV6-5 and TRBJ1-5; no reliable D call. The CDR3 runs to 14 residues. V was shortened by 4 bases and J by 5 bases, with 12 bases between the two germline ends. Per the germline V gene, CDR1 is MNHEY and CDR2 is SVGAGI. CDR3 amino acids: CASSLTGLDQPQHF. In DNA, the CDR3 is TGTGCCAGCAGTTTAACCGGGTTGGATCAGCCCCAGCATTTT.

The V and J genes are TRBV6-6 and TRBJ2-1; possible D gene TRBD1, 5 bases. The CDR3 consists of 14 residues. V lost 4 bases to trimming and J lost 7 bases, with 14 bases between them. The germline V gene has CDR1 MNHNY and CDR2 SVGAGI (reference sequence). CDR3 protein: CASSSRVRWNEQFF. CDR3 sequence (DNA): TGTGCCAGCAGTTCCAGGGTAAGATGGAATGAGCAGTTCTTC.

The CDR3 DNA reads TGTGCCAGCAGCATACAGGGGTTCGGAGATACGCAGTATTTT. This encodes CASSIQGFGDTQYF. The rearrangement uses TRBV7-8 and TRBJ2-3, with 7 bases matching TRBD1. The V gene end was trimmed by 5 bases and the J gene end by 5 bases; junction bases not matched to a gene: 7. CDR3 length: 14 residues. Germline CDR1 and CDR2: SGHVS and FQNEAQ.

For this clone: The junction departs from germline at one end; a sequencing error may be responsible. The chain has TRBV27 and TRBJ2-3; the D gene is possibly TRBD2 (5 bases). CDR1 is MNHEY, CDR2 SMNVEV, per germline (reference sequence). This CDR3 region has 12 residues. CDR3 sequence: CASRFSADTQYF. In DNA form, the CDR3 reads TGTGCCAGCCGTTTTAGCGCAGATACGCAGTATTTT.

The V gene is TRBV9, the J gene TRBJ2-3, with D possibly being TRBD2 (6 bases). The CDR3 extends over 14 amino acids. The germline V gene has CDR1 SGDLS and CDR2 YYNGEE. Trimming took off 3 bases at V and 6 bases at J, with 14 bases between the two ends. CDR3 DNA sequence: TGTGCCAGCAGCGGCGGGACCGGCCCCGATACGCAGTATTTT. It translates to CASSGGTGPDTQYF.

The chain employs TRBV5-1 and TRBJ2-1, with 9 nucleotides matching TRBD2. Germline assignment: CDR1 SGHRS and CDR2 YFSETQ. V shed 0 bases and J 8 bases; nucleotides not matched to a gene: 12. The CDR3 length is 17 residues. Written as DNA, the CDR3 is TGCGCCAGCAGCTTGGTAGTTGTAGGAGCGGGGGGCGATGAGCAGTTCTTC. It specifies CASSLVVVGAGGDEQFF.

The chain links TRBV2 to TRBJ2-2; 9 positions match TRBD1. V was pared by 7 bases and J by 6 bases, with 9 bases of the junction left unmatched. CDR1 and CDR2 (germline): SNHLY, FYNNEI. This CDR3 region has 15 residues. In DNA, the CDR3 is TGTGCCAGCACCCCGACAGGGGGGTACCCCGGGGAGCTGTTTTTT. Its translation: CASTPTGGYPGELFF.

The chain uses TRBV6-1 and TRBJ2-3; possibly TRBD1 for D (6 bases). CDR1 and CDR2 from the germline V gene are MNHNS and SASEGT. The V end was cut by 6 bases, the J end by 0 bases, with 13 bases between. This CDR3 contains 15 residues. The CDR3 nucleotides are TGTGCCAGCAGGAACAGACAGGTCAGCACAGATACGCAGTATTTT. The encoded protein is CASRNRQVSTDTQYF.

A single count supports this clone. The chain uses TRBV6-5 and TRBJ2-5; D uncertain. V gave up 0 bases and J gave up 0 bases, with 11 bases separating them. CDR3 length equals 16 residues. CDR1 and CDR2 (germline): MNHEY, SVGAGI. CDR3 nucleotides: TGTGCCAGCAGTTACTCGAACAGACCTTACCAAGAGACCCAGTACTTC. Translating gives CASSYSNRPYQETQYF.

This clone has more than one count but fewer than ten. The chain joins TRBV27 to TRBJ1-4, with 9 positions matching TRBD1. The trim removed 5 bases at V and 6 bases at J, leaving 7 bases unmatched. Germline V gene sequence: CDR1 MNHEY, CDR2 SMNVEV (reference sequence). This CDR3 has 15 amino acids. CDR3 DNA: TGTGCCAGCAGTCCCCGGGACAGGGTCGATGAAAAACTGTTTTTT. Its translation is CASSPRDRVDEKLFF.

The V and J genes are TRBV7-2 and TRBJ2-2; TRBD1 matches at 8 bases. CDR1 and CDR2 (germline): SGHTA, FQGNSA. V lost 1 base to trimming and J lost 5 bases; unmatched junction nucleotides: 3. The CDR3 length is 15 residues. This CDR3 reads CASSLGRQGTGELFF. DNA for the CDR3: TGTGCCAGCAGCTTAGGGAGACAGGGGACCGGGGAGCTGTTTTTT.

The chain couples TRBV6-1 to TRBJ1-1; 7 bases map to TRBD1. Germline values: CDR1 MNHNS, CDR2 SASEGT. J gave up 0 bases and V 3 bases, and 4 bases lay outside the gene matches. The CDR3 contains 15 residues. The CDR3 loop reads CASSDAGQLNTEAFF. CDR3 bases: TGTGCCAGCAGTGATGCGGGACAGCTGAACACTGAAGCTTTCTTT.

The chain carries TRBV7-9 and TRBJ1-4, with D unclear. The CDR3 extends over 15 amino acids. V gave up 1 base and J gave up 6 bases, with 12 bases separating them. Germline CDR1 and CDR2: SEHNR and FQNEAQ (reference sequence). The CDR3 coding sequence is TGTGCCAGCAGCTTAGGTCTGGGAGAATATGAAAAACTGTTTTTT. Its translation: CASSLGLGEYEKLFF.

The chain is built from TRBV19 and TRBJ2-7; 13 bases map to TRBD2. Per the germline V gene, CDR1 is LNHDA and CDR2 is SQIVND (reference sequence). CDR3 length equals 16 residues. With 2 bases clipped from V and 3 bases from J, the junction kept 4 bases outside the gene matches. Here the CDR3 reads CASSIFGTSGVYEQYF. The CDR3, as DNA: TGTGCCAGTAGTATATTTGGGACTAGCGGGGTCTACGAGCAGTACTTC.

The CDR3 nucleotides read TGCGCCAGCAGCCTGCGGGGGATCGCCGGGGAGCTGTTTTTT. Its translation is CASSLRGIAGELFF. This chain connects TRBV4-1 to TRBJ2-2; 7 bases are shared with TRBD2. The V and J ends lost 4 bases and 6 bases, in that order; junction bases with no gene match: 5. CDR1 is MGHRA, CDR2 YSYEKL, per germline. This CDR3 has 14 amino acids.

The chain is built from TRBV4-3 and TRBJ2-1, with D maybe TRBD2 (6 bases). The CDR3 runs to 15 residues. CDR1 LGHNA and CDR2 YSLEER come from the germline V gene. Trimming left V 4 bases short and J 1 base short, with 11 bases between. CDR3 nucleotide sequence: TGCGCCAGCAGCCCGGGACTCTTTTCCTACAATGAGCAGTTCTTC. It translates to CASSPGLFSYNEQFF.

The rearrangement links TRBV20-1 to TRBJ2-5; D is unclear. V lost 6 bases and J lost 3, with 5 bases in between. The CDR3 length is 10 residues. Germline loops: CDR1 DFQATT, CDR2 SNEGSKA (reference sequence). The CDR3 here is CSATEETQYF. CDR3 nucleotide sequence: TGCAGTGCCACGGAAGAGACCCAGTACTTC.

V is TRBV7-9 and J is TRBJ2-1; D is possibly TRBD2 (6 bases). CDR1 is SEHNR and CDR2 is FQNEAQ in the germline V gene (reference sequence). Trimming took off 1 base at V and 4 bases at J, with 11 bases between the two ends. The CDR3 consists of 15 residues. CDR3 DNA: TGTGCCAGCAGCTTAGGGGACTCTACATACAATGAGCAGTTCTTC. Encoded protein: CASSLGDSTYNEQFF.